This entry describes one TCR beta chain. Its target is unknown. TCR beta CDR3 region amplification was performed from RNA transcripts. The TCR CDR3 first-round RT-PCR relied on the HTBI primer set. TCRdb analysed the multiplex PCR reads with MiXCR anew, one entry per CDR3 protein. The sample includes about 710,000 distinct CDR3 sequences, 15% to 20% of them seen just once. Germline loops: CDR1 SGHRS, CDR2 YFSETQ. V was clipped by 3 bases and J by 8 bases, with 15 bases between them. CDR3 length: 14 residues. Newly diagnosed hyperthyroidism, duration under 2 months, in patients aged 18 to 65. PBMCs stemmed from 10 ml fresh peripheral blood. The data derive from a study of T cells in Graves' hyperthyroidism and ophthalmopathy. As for the study in general: Peripheral blood was taken when the disease was first diagnosed, before any treatment began. Study-level points and caveats: Model-based prediction identified ophthalmopathy a median around 6.7 months prior to its onset.

The genes are TRBV5-1 and TRBJ2-4; D is ambiguous. Sequencing was performed on blood. This clonotype was sampled from a man aged 18 to 29 with Graves' hyperthyroidism. CDR3 DNA: TGCGCCAGCAGCTCCCGTGGCAGTGGGGACATTCAGTACTTC. It translates to CASSSRGSGDIQYF. The variable domain in full, completed from reference TRBV5-1 and TRBJ2-4, reads KAGVTQTPRYLIKTRGQQVTLSCSPISGHRSVSWYQQTPGQGLQFLFEYFSETQRNKGNFPGRFSGRQFSNSRSEMNVSTLELGDSALYLCASSSRGSGDIQYFGAGTRLSVL.